These 23 T cell receptor beta chains originate from one sample sequenced in a study of T cell responses to AZD1222 COVID-19 vaccine. Measured with immunoSEQ multiplex PCR; TCRdb has only the in-frame clones, and not every one. The sample has about 100,000 clones; over 90% are singletons. This material consisted of peripheral blood, taken on day 0 of AZD1222 vaccination. These receptor sequences come from an adult in good health.

The chain recombines TRBV21-1 with TRBJ1-6; the D segment call TRBD1 is taken from the table without a DNA check. TRBV21-1 is designated a pseudogene. CDR3 length: 18 residues. The CDR3 bases are TGTGCCAGCAGCTCCAAGGGACAATCCGGGCTGAATAATTCACCCCTCCACTTT. It codes for CASSSKGQSGLNNSPLHF.

The V call is TRBV10-3, the J call TRBJ1-2, with TRBD1 as a possible D gene (5 bases). This CDR3 has 13 amino acids. The germline gives CDR1 ENHRY, CDR2 SYGVKD. V was clipped by 10 bases and J by 4 bases, with 16 bases between them. The CDR3 DNA reads as TGTGCCACCGGACCCGATGGGGCCTATGGCTACACCTTC. Its translation: CATGPDGAYGYTF.

The gene calls are TRBV6-5 and TRBJ1-2, with D unclear. This CDR3 contains 15 residues. Trimming shortened V by 2 bases and J by 4 bases, and 14 bases separated the two germline ends. CDR1 and CDR2 from the germline V gene are MNHEY and SVGAGI. The CDR3 DNA reads as TGTGCCAGCAGTTACCCCGAGACCGAAGTCTATGGCTACACCTTC. This translates into CASSYPETEVYGYTF.

The chain has TRBV6-1 and TRBJ2-6; D ambiguous. This CDR3 region has 17 residues. CDR1 and CDR2 from the germline V gene are MNHNS and SASEGT. Trimming pared 4 bases from V and 4 bases from J, leaving 17 bases between. In DNA, the CDR3 is TGTGCCAGCAGTGGCCCCGTTACAGCCCGCGGGGCCAACGTCCTGACTTTC. This encodes CASSGPVTARGANVLTF.

V and J are TRBV10-2 and TRBJ2-7; 10 bases fit TRBD2. CDR3 length equals 14 residues. Germline values: CDR1 WSHSY, CDR2 SAAADI. J was trimmed by 2 bases and V by 2 bases; bases with no gene match: 0. The CDR3 nucleotides read TGCGCCAGCAGTGAGCTAGCGGGAGCCTACGAGCAGTACTTC. This gives the protein CASSELAGAYEQYF.

The chain employs TRBV5-4 and TRBJ2-2; 8 nucleotides align to TRBD2. Unmatched junction bases numbered 4, after V lost 4 bases and J lost 5 bases. This CDR3 contains 14 residues. The germline V gene encodes CDR1 SGHNT and CDR2 YYREEE (reference sequence). CDR3 DNA sequence: TGTGCCAGCAGCAAAGCGGGGGTAACCGGGGAGCTGTTTTTT. Amino acids: CASSKAGVTGELFF.

This clone has more than one count but fewer than ten. The CDR3 protein is CSVEEGQAQGGGYTF. The CDR3 DNA sequence: TGCAGCGTTGAAGAGGGACAGGCCCAAGGGGGTGGCTACACCTTC. This chain connects TRBV29-1 to TRBJ1-2; 8 nucleotides match TRBD1. The germline gives CDR1 SQVTM, CDR2 ANQGSEA. The CDR3 length is 15 residues. J lost 7 bases, V lost 0 bases, and 10 bases had no gene match. Based on the CDR3 plus reference TRBV29-1 and TRBJ1-2, the full variable domain is SAVISQKPSRDICQRGTSLTIQCQVDSQVTMMFWYRQQPGQSLTLIATANQGSEATYESGFVIDKFPISRPNLTFSTLTVSNMSPEDSSIYLCSVEEGQAQGGGYTFGSGTRLTVV.

The chain has TRBV10-1 and TRBJ2-1; D might be TRBD2 (5 bases). CDR1 WNHNN and CDR2 SYGVQD come from the germline V gene (reference sequence). CDR3 size: 15 residues. Between the trimmed V and J ends, which lost 2 bases and 8 bases, there was a span of 16 bases. The CDR3 coding sequence is TGCGCCAGCAGTGAGGTGGGATCAATCGGGGATGAGCAGTTCTTC. It specifies CASSEVGSIGDEQFF.

The V call is TRBV19, the J call TRBJ2-7; TRBD1 is a possible D gene (5 bases). Per germline, CDR1 LNHDA and CDR2 SQIVND (reference sequence). With 5 bases removed from V and 4 bases from J, the gap between germline ends came to 18 bases. The CDR3 contains 15 residues. The CDR3 DNA reads TGTGCCAGTAGTGCGCTCCACCAGGGAAGGTACGAGCAGTACTTC. Protein: CASSALHQGRYEQYF.

J is TRBJ1-2 and V is TRBV9, with 7 bases lining up with TRBD1. V dropped 4 bases and J dropped 6; count of bases not matched to a gene: 9. The CDR3 covers 14 residues. Germline V lookup: CDR1 SGDLS, CDR2 YYNGEE. Here the CDR3 DNA reads TGTGCCAGCAGCTCCCCGTGGACAGGAAATGGCTACACCTTC. It encodes CASSSPWTGNGYTF.

This chain links TRBV30 with TRBJ2-5, with a possible D match to TRBD2 (6 bases). CDR1 and CDR2 from the germline V gene are GTSNPN and SVGIG (reference sequence). The CDR3 runs 15 residues. V shed 2 bases and J shed 4 bases, with 17 bases lying between them. The CDR3 coding sequence is TGTGCCTGGAGTTTAGTAGGGGAGGTAGGAGAGACCCAGTACTTC. It specifies CAWSLVGEVGETQYF.

The chain has TRBV6-1 and TRBJ2-5; 11 bases align to TRBD2. Germline CDR1 and CDR2: MNHNS and SASEGT. The CDR3 runs 17 residues. J lost 5 bases, V lost 0 bases, and 8 bases had no gene match. The CDR3 loop is CASSEAFSGRARETQYF. The CDR3 DNA reads TGTGCCAGCAGTGAAGCTTTTAGCGGGAGGGCCCGTGAGACCCAGTACTTC.

This chain connects TRBV24-1 to TRBJ2-3, with 14 bases aligning to TRBD2. This CDR3 is 18 amino acids long. From germline, CDR1 is KGHDR and CDR2 SFDVKD. V trimming: 3 bases; J trimming: 1 base; junction bases outside the gene matches: 5. The CDR3 protein is CATSDTGTSGRGTDTQYF. The CDR3, as DNA: TGTGCCACCAGTGATACCGGGACTAGCGGGAGAGGCACAGATACGCAGTATTTT.

The J gene is TRBJ1-4, the V gene TRBV25-1; D uncertain. Germline assignment: CDR1 MGHDK and CDR2 SYGVNS. The CDR3 sequence is 16 residues long. The V end lost 8 bases, the J end lost 10 bases, and 26 bases lay between the germline ends. DNA of the CDR3: TGTGCCAGCGTTGGGTCTTGGGAGTCAGGTACTAGAAAACTGTTTTTT. Its protein product is CASVGSWESGTRKLFF.

V gene TRBV11-2 combines with J gene TRBJ2-3, with D uncertain. This CDR3 is 13 amino acids long. Germline V gene sequence: CDR1 SGHAT, CDR2 FQNNGV. V gave up 4 bases and J gave up 5 bases, with 10 bases separating them. The CDR3 bases are TGTGCCAGCAGCTCTTTATGGAGAGATACGCAGTATTTT. Translating gives CASSSLWRDTQYF. Filled out from reference TRBV11-2 and TRBJ2-3, the complete variable domain reads EAGVAQSPRYKIIEKRQSVAFWCNPISGHATLYWYQQILGQGPKLLIQFQNNGVVDDSQLPKDRFSAERLKGVDSTLKIQPAKLEDSAVYLCASSSLWRDTQYFGPGTRLTVL.

As concerns this clone: The same CDR3 can be traced to other DNA sequences in this sample. This rearrangement joins TRBV24-1 to TRBJ1-2; D remains ambiguous. CDR1 KGHDR and CDR2 SFDVKD come from the germline V gene. This CDR3 comprises 14 residues. V was trimmed by 3 bases and J by 0 bases, leaving 7 bases between them. DNA of the CDR3: TGTGCCACCAGTGATGGGTCATCTAACTATGGCTACACCTTC. Residues: CATSDGSSNYGYTF.

This clone was found once. V usage is TRBV7-3 and J usage is TRBJ2-1; 7 bases are shared with TRBD1. In germline, CDR1 is SGHTA, CDR2 FQGTGA. The junction had 4 bases not matched to a gene; V was cut back by 5 bases and J by 3 bases. The CDR3 covers 14 residues. The CDR3 DNA follows: TGTGCCAGCAGCCTACAGGGGCTCTACAATGAGCAGTTCTTC. It codes for CASSLQGLYNEQFF.

This chain uses TRBV12-5 with TRBJ2-6; tentatively, D is TRBD1 or TRBD2 (6 bases each). CDR3 length equals 15 residues. Germline V gives CDR1 LGHNT, CDR2 FRNRAP. Trimming removed 6 bases at V and 2 bases at J, with 11 bases between. CDR3 sequence: CASGGGGTGANVLTF. In DNA form, the CDR3 reads TGTGCTAGTGGAGGAGGGGGGACTGGGGCCAACGTCCTGACTTTC.

The chain links TRBV7-8 to TRBJ1-2; D might be TRBD1 (6 bases). The CDR3 is 18 amino acids. CDR1 is SGHVS, CDR2 FQNEAQ, per germline. V was trimmed by 6 bases and J by 4 bases, leaving 27 bases between them. The CDR3 protein is CASSLLRDNSSPGYGYTF. CDR3 DNA sequence: TGTGCCAGCAGTCTCCTCCGGGACAATTCGTCTCCTGGCTATGGCTACACCTTC.

The chain employs TRBV2 and TRBJ1-3; 7 bases line up with TRBD1. This CDR3 contains 17 residues. V lost 6 bases to trimming and J lost 0 bases; unmatched junction nucleotides: 11. CDR1 is SNHLY, CDR2 FYNNEI, per germline. The chain's CDR3 is CASSVRDSSFSGNTIYF. The CDR3 DNA reads TGTGCCAGCAGCGTCCGGGACAGTTCTTTCTCTGGAAACACCATATATTTT.

The genes are TRBV19 and TRBJ2-3; 7 bases are a match to TRBD2. Germline-derived CDR1 and CDR2 are LNHDA and SQIVND (reference sequence). The CDR3 covers 16 residues. The J segment lost 5 bases and the V segment lost 2 bases, leaving 10 bases of the junction unmatched. The CDR3 spells CASSINPGRKVDTQYF. As DNA, the CDR3 is TGTGCCAGTAGTATAAACCCCGGGAGGAAAGTAGATACGCAGTATTTT.

This rearrangement joins TRBV6-6 to TRBJ2-1; D is perhaps TRBD2 (6 bases). Between the trimmed V and J ends, which lost 2 bases and 2 bases, there was a span of 13 bases. The CDR3 has 16 residues. Germline assignment: CDR1 MNHNY and CDR2 SVGAGI (reference sequence). The CDR3 loop is CASSYGTGVTYNEQFF. For the CDR3, the DNA is TGTGCCAGCAGTTACGGTACGGGGGTTACCTACAATGAGCAGTTCTTC.

This chain links TRBV11-2 with TRBJ2-7, with D perhaps TRBD1 (5 bases). The CDR3 runs 15 residues. Looked up from germline, CDR1 is SGHAT and CDR2 is FQNNGV. Trimming removed 1 base from V and 10 bases from J, with 20 bases in between. The CDR3 loop reads CASSLVGRPSDKQYF. DNA for the CDR3: TGTGCCAGCAGCTTAGTAGGGCGTCCGTCGGACAAACAGTACTTC.